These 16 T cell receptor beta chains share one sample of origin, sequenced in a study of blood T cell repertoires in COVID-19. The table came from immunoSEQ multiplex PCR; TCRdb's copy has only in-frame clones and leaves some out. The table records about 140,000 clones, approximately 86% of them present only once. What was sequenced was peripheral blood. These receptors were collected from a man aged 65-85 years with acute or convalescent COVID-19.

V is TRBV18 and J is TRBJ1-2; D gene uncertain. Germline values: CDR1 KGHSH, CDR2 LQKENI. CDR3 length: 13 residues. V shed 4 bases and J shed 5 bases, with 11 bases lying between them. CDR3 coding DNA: TGTGCCAGCTCACGTGAGATGAAATATGGCTACACCTTC. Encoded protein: CASSREMKYGYTF.

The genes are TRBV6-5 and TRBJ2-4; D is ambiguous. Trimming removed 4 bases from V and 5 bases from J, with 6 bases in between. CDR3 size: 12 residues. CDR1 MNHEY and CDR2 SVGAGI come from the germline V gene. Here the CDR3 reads CASSFQENIQYF. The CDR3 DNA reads TGTGCCAGCAGTTTTCAGGAAAACATTCAGTACTTC.

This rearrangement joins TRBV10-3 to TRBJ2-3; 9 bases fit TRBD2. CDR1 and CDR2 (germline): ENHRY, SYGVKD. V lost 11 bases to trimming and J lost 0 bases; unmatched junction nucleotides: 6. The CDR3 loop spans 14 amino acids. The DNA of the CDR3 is TGTGCCGCCAGCGGGGGGACTAGCACAGATACGCAGTATTTT. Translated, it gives CAASGGTSTDTQYF.

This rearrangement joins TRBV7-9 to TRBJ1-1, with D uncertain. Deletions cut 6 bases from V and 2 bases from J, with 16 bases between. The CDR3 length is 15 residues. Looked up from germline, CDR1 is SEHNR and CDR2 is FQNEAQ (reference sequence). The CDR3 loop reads CASRANSGFNTEAFF. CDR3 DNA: TGTGCCAGCAGAGCAAATTCGGGGTTTAACACTGAAGCTTTCTTT.

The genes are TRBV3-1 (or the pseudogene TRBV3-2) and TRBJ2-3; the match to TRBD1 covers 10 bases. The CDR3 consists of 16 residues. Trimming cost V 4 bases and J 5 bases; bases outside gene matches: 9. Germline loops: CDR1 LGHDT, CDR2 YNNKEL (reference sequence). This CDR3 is CASSPRLGQGEDTQYF. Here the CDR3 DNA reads TGTGCCAGCAGCCCCCGGCTTGGACAGGGGGAAGATACGCAGTATTTT.

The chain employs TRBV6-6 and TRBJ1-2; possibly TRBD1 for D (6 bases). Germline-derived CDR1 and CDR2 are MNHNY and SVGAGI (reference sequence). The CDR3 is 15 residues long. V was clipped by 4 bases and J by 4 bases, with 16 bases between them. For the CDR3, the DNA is TGTGCCAGCAGTTCCGAGCGCCTACAGGGCTATGGCTACACCTTC. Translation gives CASSSERLQGYGYTF.

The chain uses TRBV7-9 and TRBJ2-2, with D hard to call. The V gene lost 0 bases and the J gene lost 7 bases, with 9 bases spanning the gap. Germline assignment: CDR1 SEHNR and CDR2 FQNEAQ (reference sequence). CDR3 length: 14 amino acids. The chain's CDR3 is CASSLAGSRGELFF. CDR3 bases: TGTGCCAGCAGCTTAGCGGGTAGCCGCGGGGAGCTGTTTTTT.

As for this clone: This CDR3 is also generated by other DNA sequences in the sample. In DNA form, the CDR3 reads TGCGCCAGCAGCCGGGGATCCTACGAGCAGTACTTC. Its protein product is CASSRGSYEQYF. The gene calls are TRBV5-1 and TRBJ2-7, with D perhaps matching TRBD2 (5 bases). Germline V gene sequence: CDR1 SGHRS, CDR2 YFSETQ. CDR3 length: 12 amino acids. The germline V and J ends were trimmed by 4 bases and 1 base, with 6 bases remaining between them.

The CDR3 sequence: CASSPIGDRGLEKLFF. CDR3 bases: TGTGCCAGCAGCCCGATTGGGGACAGGGGGCTTGAAAAACTGTTTTTT. The gene calls are TRBV28 and TRBJ1-4, with 12 bases aligning to TRBD1. Per the germline V gene, CDR1 is MDHEN and CDR2 is SYDVKM. With V trimmed by 6 bases and J by 7 bases, 9 bases remained unmatched. This CDR3 has 16 amino acids.

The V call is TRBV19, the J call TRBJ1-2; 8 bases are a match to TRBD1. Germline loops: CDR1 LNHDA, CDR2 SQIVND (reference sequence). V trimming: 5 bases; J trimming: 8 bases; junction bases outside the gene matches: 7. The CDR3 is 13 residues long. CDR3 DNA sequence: TGTGCCAGTAGTCCTCGGACAGGGAAGGGCTACACCTTC. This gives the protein CASSPRTGKGYTF.

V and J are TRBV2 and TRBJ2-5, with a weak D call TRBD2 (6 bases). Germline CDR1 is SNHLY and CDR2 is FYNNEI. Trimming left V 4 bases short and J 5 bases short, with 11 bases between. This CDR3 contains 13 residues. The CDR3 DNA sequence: TGTGCCAGCAGTGGGGAGGTCCTGGAGACCCAGTACTTC. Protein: CASSGEVLETQYF. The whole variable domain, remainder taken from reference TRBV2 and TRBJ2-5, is EPEVTQTPSHQVTQMGQEVILRCVPISNHLYFYWYRQILGQKVEFLVSFYNNEISEKSEIFDDQFSVERPDGSNFTLKIRSTKLEDSAMYFCASSGEVLETQYFGPGTRLLVL.

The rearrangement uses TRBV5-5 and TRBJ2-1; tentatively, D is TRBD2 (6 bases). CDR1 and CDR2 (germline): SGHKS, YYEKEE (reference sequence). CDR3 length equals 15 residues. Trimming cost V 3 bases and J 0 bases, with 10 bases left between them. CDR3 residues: CASSSPSVSYNEQFF. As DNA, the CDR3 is TGTGCCAGCAGCTCTCCTAGCGTCTCCTACAATGAGCAGTTCTTC.

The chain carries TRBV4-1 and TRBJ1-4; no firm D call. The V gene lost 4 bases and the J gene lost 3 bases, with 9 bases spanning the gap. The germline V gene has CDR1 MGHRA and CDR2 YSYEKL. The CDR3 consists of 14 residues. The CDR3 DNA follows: TGCGCCAGCAGCCGTGGAGGGCCTAATGAAAAACTGTTTTTT. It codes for CASSRGGPNEKLFF.

CDR3 DNA sequence: TGTGCCAGCAGCTTAGGGGCGGGGCAGCCCCAGCATTTT. Encoded protein: CASSLGAGQPQHF. J is TRBJ1-5 and V is TRBV11-2; D gene uncertain. Trimming removed 1 base from V and 7 bases from J, with 8 bases in between. The CDR3 is made up of 13 amino acids. Looked up from germline, CDR1 is SGHAT and CDR2 is FQNNGV.

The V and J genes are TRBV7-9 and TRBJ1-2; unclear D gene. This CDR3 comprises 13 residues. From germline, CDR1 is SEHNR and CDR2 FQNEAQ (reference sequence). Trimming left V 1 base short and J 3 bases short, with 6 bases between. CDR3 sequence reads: CASSLEPDYGYTF. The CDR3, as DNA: TGTGCCAGCAGCTTAGAACCGGACTATGGCTACACCTTC.

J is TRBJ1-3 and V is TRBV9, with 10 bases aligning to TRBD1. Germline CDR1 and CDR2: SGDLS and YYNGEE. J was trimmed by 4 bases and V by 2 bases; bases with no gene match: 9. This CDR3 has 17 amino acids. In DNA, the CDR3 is TGTGCCAGCAGCGTCGGATGGGACAGGGGACCCGGAAACACCATATATTTT. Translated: CASSVGWDRGPGNTIYF.